The subject of this entry is one T cell receptor beta chain. The sample is drawn from a study of T cells after yellow fever vaccination. Study-wide background: SMART-Seq v4 Ultra Low Input served to prepare low-cell-number fractions.

For TCR, cDNA came from 5'RACE template switching, which added a universal primer site and UMIs. A single record per CDR3 protein comes from TCRdb applying MiXCR to the 5' RACE reads. The table shows around 610,000 distinct CDR3 sequences, with roughly 13% occurring only once. Germline CDR1 is SQVTM and CDR2 is ANQGSEA. This CDR3 has 14 amino acids. The ends lost 3 bases at V and 5 bases at J; junction bases unmatched: 1. The chain employs TRBV29-1 and TRBJ2-3, with TRBD2 matching over 14 bases. The sequence derives from a man between 25 and 39 years old who received the YFV17D yellow fever vaccine. The sample here was PBMCs, taken on the day of the yellow fever booster vaccination. The DNA of the CDR3 is TGCAGCGTTGAGGGACTAGCGGGAGAAGATACGCAGTATTTT. Translated: CSVEGLAGEDTQYF.